These 30 T cell receptor beta chains share one sample of origin, sequenced in a study of T cell responses to AZD1222 COVID-19 vaccine. Assay: immunoSEQ multiplex PCR; the TCRdb copy retains only in-frame clones and omits some. The sample lists 200,000 or so clones, around 92% occurring once. This sample comprised peripheral blood, obtained on day 0 of AZD1222 vaccination. The receptors were sampled from an adult in good health.

The chain employs TRBV28 and TRBJ1-1, with D possibly TRBD1 on 6 matching bases. V was clipped by 5 bases and J by 5 bases, with 18 bases between them. CDR1 and CDR2 from the germline V gene are MDHEN and SYDVKM. The CDR3 length is 15 residues. The CDR3 loop is CASSTAGGRRTEAFF. The CDR3, as DNA: TGTGCCAGCAGTACCGCCGGGGGCCGGAGGACTGAAGCTTTCTTT.

This clone is a singleton in its sample. This sequence joins TRBV24-1 and TRBJ1-1, with D possibly matching TRBD1 (5 bases). This CDR3 is 16 amino acids long. Trimming shortened V by 5 bases and J by 1 base, and 16 bases separated the two germline ends. CDR1 is KGHDR and CDR2 is SFDVKD in the germline V gene. CDR3 region: CATSGVPPTENTEAFF. The CDR3 nucleotides are TGTGCCACCAGTGGTGTACCCCCGACAGAGAACACTGAAGCTTTCTTT.

The rearrangement uses TRBV7-2 and TRBJ1-5; D ambiguous. CDR3 length: 14 amino acids. In germline, CDR1 is SGHTA, CDR2 FQGNSA. V was cut by 2 bases and J by 4 bases, with 9 bases left in between. CDR3 amino acids: CASSLLDRNQPQHF. The CDR3 DNA follows: TGTGCCAGCAGCTTACTGGATCGGAATCAGCCCCAGCATTTT.

The V call is TRBV4-1, the J call TRBJ2-3, with a weak D call TRBD2 (5 bases). V lost 3 bases and J 4 bases, leaving 14 bases between the germline ends. CDR1 MGHRA and CDR2 YSYEKL come from the germline V gene. CDR3 size: 15 residues. The CDR3 DNA reads TGCGCCAGCAGCCATAGGACTGATGGGGCAGATACGCAGTATTTT. It yields the protein CASSHRTDGADTQYF.

This clone appeared a single time. This rearrangement joins TRBV6-2 or TRBV6-3 to TRBJ1-2; possible D gene TRBD1, 6 bases. Germline values: CDR1 MNHEY, CDR2 SVGEGT. V dropped 2 bases and J dropped 6 bases, with 19 bases sitting between them. The CDR3 is made up of 16 amino acids. The CDR3 loop is CASSYLRSGGPHGYTF. The DNA for the CDR3 is TGTGCCAGCAGTTACCTACGTTCCGGGGGGCCGCATGGCTACACCTTC.

The V and J genes are TRBV7-2 and TRBJ2-3, with D possibly being TRBD1 or TRBD2 (5 bases each). The germline V and J ends were trimmed by 5 bases and 1 base, with 10 bases remaining between them. This CDR3 has 14 residues. Germline CDR1 reads SGHTA; CDR2 reads FQGNSA. The DNA of the CDR3 is TGTGCCAGCAGCCTATGGGACGGCACAGATACGCAGTATTTT. Translation gives CASSLWDGTDTQYF.

This clone has a single count. The chain has TRBV11-2 and TRBJ2-1; D gene uncertain. CDR3 length equals 12 residues. Germline CDR1 and CDR2: SGHAT and FQNNGV. Trimming pared 5 bases from V and 9 bases from J, leaving 11 bases between. The CDR3 region is CASSRLLGEQFF. CDR3 DNA: TGTGCCAGCAGCCGCCTCCTGGGTGAGCAGTTCTTC.

The chain has TRBV9 and TRBJ2-1; weak D call: TRBD2 (6 bases). Germline CDR1 and CDR2: SGDLS and YYNGEE. V was trimmed by 3 bases and J by 0 bases, leaving 25 bases between them. This CDR3 has 20 amino acids. CDR3 sequence: CASSGAWGELPIGSYNEQFF. In nucleotides, the CDR3 is TGTGCCAGCAGCGGTGCTTGGGGGGAACTCCCGATTGGCTCCTACAATGAGCAGTTCTTC.

The chain links TRBV10-3 to TRBJ1-1, with D possibly matching TRBD1 (6 bases). The germline CDR1 and CDR2 sequences are ENHRY and SYGVKD. V was trimmed by 2 bases and J by 5 bases, leaving 12 bases between them. CDR3 size: 14 residues. CDR3 nucleotides: TGTGCCATCAGTGAGGAGGGTACAGGGACTGAAGCTTTCTTT. Amino acids: CAISEEGTGTEAFF.

CDR3 DNA sequence: TGTGCCTGGAGACAGGGCACCGGGGAGCTGTTTTTT. It codes for CAWRQGTGELFF. V usage is TRBV30 and J usage is TRBJ2-2, with D perhaps matching TRBD1 (6 bases). V lost 3 bases, J lost 4 bases, and 6 bases lay in between. The CDR3 is 12 amino acids. Germline CDR1 is GTSNPN and CDR2 is SVGIG (reference sequence). The entire variable domain, with the rest obtained from reference TRBV30 and TRBJ2-2, is as follows: SQTIHQWPATLVQPVGSPLSLECTVEGTSNPNLYWYRQAAGRGLQLLFYSVGIGQISSEVPQNLSASRPQDRQFILSSKKLLLSDSGFYLCAWRQGTGELFFGEGSRLTVL.

The chain couples TRBV7-9 to TRBJ1-2, with 7 bases fitting TRBD1. CDR3 length: 14 residues. V shed 5 bases and J 5 bases; nucleotides not matched to a gene: 8. Germline V CDR1 and CDR2: SEHNR, FQNEAQ (reference sequence). The CDR3 DNA reads as TGTGCCAGCAGCGGTGGGACAGAAATTTATGGCTACACCTTC. Its translation: CASSGGTEIYGYTF.

V is TRBV19 and J is TRBJ2-3, with TRBD1 identical over 7 bases. This CDR3 region has 16 residues. J lost 2 bases, V lost 5 bases, and 10 bases had no gene match. The germline V gene has CDR1 LNHDA and CDR2 SQIVND (reference sequence). CDR3 sequence: CASSVPGQRFTDTQYF. Here the CDR3 DNA reads TGTGCCAGTAGTGTCCCGGGACAGAGGTTCACAGATACGCAGTATTTT.

The rearrangement joins TRBV9 to TRBJ2-1; 16 bases match TRBD2. Germline-derived CDR1 and CDR2 are SGDLS and YYNGEE. V lost 4 bases, J lost 7 bases, and 8 bases stayed unmatched. This CDR3 spans 17 amino acids. The CDR3 DNA is TGTGCCAGCAGCATCGGGACTAGCGGGAGGGATTTGAATGAGCAGTTCTTC. Protein: CASSIGTSGRDLNEQFF.

V gene TRBV28 combines with J gene TRBJ2-1; D may be TRBD2 (6 bases). The CDR3 has 16 residues. Trimming left V 5 bases short and J 4 bases short, with 18 bases between. Germline lookup yields CDR1 MDHEN and CDR2 SYDVKM. CDR3 DNA sequence: TGTGCCAGCAGTGCGACTAGTCTCTTGGGGTACAATGAGCAGTTCTTC. Translating gives CASSATSLLGYNEQFF. Using reference TRBV28 and TRBJ2-1 for the parts outside the CDR3, the full variable domain is DVKVTQSSRYLVKRTGEKVFLECVQDMDHENMFWYRQDPGLGLRLIYFSYDVKMKEKGDIPEGYSVSREKKERFSLILESASTNQTSMYLCASSATSLLGYNEQFFGPGTRLTVL.

The gene calls are TRBV10-3 and TRBJ2-7; no definite D call. Per germline, CDR1 ENHRY and CDR2 SYGVKD. CDR3 size: 12 residues. Deletions cut 2 bases from V and 2 bases from J, with 4 bases between. CDR3 nucleotide sequence: TGTGCCATCAGTGAGCAAGCCTACGAGCAGTACTTC. The encoded protein is CAISEQAYEQYF.

The sample holds many counts of this clone. The J gene is TRBJ2-5, the V gene TRBV5-1; D gene unclear. The germline V and J ends were trimmed by 0 bases and 0 bases, with 9 bases remaining between them. CDR3 size: 15 residues. Germline CDR1 reads SGHRS; CDR2 reads YFSETQ. The chain's CDR3 is CASSLEWRYQETQYF. In DNA form, the CDR3 reads TGCGCCAGCAGCTTGGAGTGGCGGTACCAAGAGACCCAGTACTTC.

The chain carries TRBV3-1 (or the pseudogene TRBV3-2) and TRBJ2-1; D call uncertain. V was pared by 0 bases and J by 7 bases, with 13 bases between. This CDR3 spans 15 amino acids. Germline CDR1 and CDR2: LGHDT and YNNKEL (reference sequence). CDR3 sequence reads: CASSQEGLDGNEQFF. The CDR3 DNA follows: TGTGCCAGCAGCCAAGAAGGGCTAGACGGGAATGAGCAGTTCTTC.

This sequence joins TRBV5-1 and TRBJ2-4; 10 bases are a match to TRBD1. The CDR3 spans 14 residues. The J segment lost 8 bases and the V segment lost 3 bases, leaving 5 bases of the junction unmatched. In germline, CDR1 is SGHRS, CDR2 YFSETQ. Here the CDR3 reads CASSYGTGEDIQYF. DNA for the CDR3: TGCGCCAGCAGCTATGGGACAGGGGAGGACATTCAGTACTTC. Based on the CDR3 plus reference TRBV5-1 and TRBJ2-4, the full variable domain is KAGVTQTPRYLIKTRGQQVTLSCSPISGHRSVSWYQQTPGQGLQFLFEYFSETQRNKGNFPGRFSGRQFSNSRSEMNVSTLELGDSALYLCASSYGTGEDIQYFGAGTRLSVL.

This sequence joins TRBV6-2 or TRBV6-3 and TRBJ1-1, with 8 bases matching TRBD1. After removal of 5 bases from V and 0 bases from J, the junction contained 5 bases not matched to a gene. The CDR3 is 15 residues long. The germline V gene encodes CDR1 MNHEY and CDR2 SVGEGT. In DNA form, the CDR3 reads TGTGCCAGCAGTCGGGACAGGCCCTTGAACACTGAAGCTTTCTTT. The encoded protein is CASSRDRPLNTEAFF.

This clone was seen only once. The J gene is TRBJ1-2, the V gene TRBV25-1; no firm D call. Between the trimmed V and J ends, which lost 6 bases and 4 bases, there was a span of 6 bases. Per the germline V gene, CDR1 is MGHDK and CDR2 is SYGVNS. This CDR3 spans 11 amino acids. CDR3 sequence reads: CASSEIYGYTF. CDR3 sequence (DNA): TGTGCCAGCAGCGAGATCTATGGCTACACCTTC.

The chain joins TRBV6-5 to TRBJ1-1; 11 nucleotides align to TRBD1. This CDR3 comprises 15 residues. The V segment lost 7 bases and the J segment 4 bases; nucleotides outside the gene matches: 8. CDR1 is MNHEY and CDR2 is SVGAGI in the germline V gene. The CDR3 DNA sequence: TGTGCCAGCACCACCGGGACAGGGGGTTCCACTGAAGCTTTCTTT. Translating gives CASTTGTGGSTEAFF.

J is TRBJ1-1 and V is TRBV9, with D possibly TRBD1 on 5 matching bases. Germline V gene sequence: CDR1 SGDLS, CDR2 YYNGEE. V lost 0 bases, J lost 1 base, and 16 bases lay in between. The CDR3 extends over 17 amino acids. The CDR3 loop reads CASSVGRPGTENTEAFF. The CDR3, as DNA: TGTGCCAGCAGCGTAGGGCGGCCGGGGACGGAGAACACTGAAGCTTTCTTT.

The genes are TRBV9 and TRBJ1-1; D remains unclear. Germline V CDR1 and CDR2: SGDLS, YYNGEE. V lost 4 bases and J 0 bases, leaving 4 bases between the germline ends. This CDR3 spans 12 amino acids. In DNA, the CDR3 is TGTGCCAGCAGCCCTATGAACACTGAAGCTTTCTTT. It yields the protein CASSPMNTEAFF.

This clone was observed a single time. The chain joins TRBV11-2 to TRBJ1-4; D is possibly TRBD1 (5 bases). Germline CDR1 is SGHAT and CDR2 is FQNNGV. The CDR3 contains 16 residues. V lost 5 bases, J lost 6 bases, and 19 bases lay in between. CDR3 nucleotides: TGTGCCAGCAGCCCCGTCACCCGGGAAGGGGATGAAAAACTGTTTTTT. This gives the protein CASSPVTREGDEKLFF.

This clone was counted a single time. The J gene is TRBJ2-7, the V gene TRBV7-2; a possible D gene is TRBD2 (6 bases). Germline-derived CDR1 and CDR2 are SGHTA and FQGNSA. V dropped 4 bases and J dropped 0 bases, with 13 bases sitting between them. CDR3 length: 15 amino acids. CDR3 coding DNA: TGTGCCAGCAGCTATAGTTCGGGACTCTCCTACGAGCAGTACTTC. Its translation is CASSYSSGLSYEQYF.

Regarding this clone: The sample carries other DNA sequences with the same CDR3. The gene calls are TRBV19 and TRBJ1-5; no reliable D call. From germline, CDR1 is LNHDA and CDR2 SQIVND (reference sequence). V lost 5 bases to trimming and J lost 4 bases, with 9 bases between them. The CDR3 consists of 13 residues. Written as DNA, the CDR3 is TGTGCCAGTAGTCCGCTAAAGAATCAGCCCCAGCATTTT. Protein product: CASSPLKNQPQHF. The full variable domain, with the rest looked up from reference TRBV19 and TRBJ1-5, is DGGITQSPKYLFRKEGQNVTLSCEQNLNHDAMYWYRQDPGQGLRLIYYSQIVNDFQKGDIAEGYSVSREKKESFPLTVTSAQKNPTAFYLCASSPLKNQPQHFGDGTRLSIL.

This clone was detected a few times. The rearrangement joins TRBV5-5 to TRBJ1-2; TRBD1 might be the D (5 bases). CDR1 is SGHKS and CDR2 is YYEKEE in the germline V gene (reference sequence). This CDR3 comprises 13 residues. The V end was cut by 4 bases, the J end by 3 bases, with 10 bases between. The CDR3 region has the DNA TGTGCCAGCAGCGTGCAGGGCGACTATGGCTACACCTTC. Residues: CASSVQGDYGYTF.

The gene calls are TRBV19 and TRBJ1-5; 7 positions agree with TRBD1. The V gene end was trimmed by 1 base and the J gene end by 7 bases; junction bases not matched to a gene: 10. CDR3 length: 16 residues. Germline loops: CDR1 LNHDA, CDR2 SQIVND (reference sequence). The CDR3 DNA sequence: TGTGCCAGTAGTATAGCCGCCAGGGGGTCCGGCCAGCCCCAGCATTTT. It codes for CASSIAARGSGQPQHF.

Only one count was recorded for this clone. The chain recombines TRBV4-1 with TRBJ2-7, with 8 bases lining up with TRBD2. The germline gives CDR1 MGHRA, CDR2 YSYEKL. The CDR3 consists of 18 residues. Trimming at V came to 0 bases and at J to 3 bases, leaving 13 bases not matched to a gene. The chain's CDR3 is CASSQEPRTSSSYYEQYF. The CDR3 nucleotides are TGCGCCAGCAGCCAAGAACCTAGGACTAGCAGTAGTTACTACGAGCAGTACTTC.

CDR3 sequence: CAWSVGPENTEAFF. In DNA form, the CDR3 reads TGTGCCTGGAGTGTAGGGCCTGAGAACACTGAAGCTTTCTTT. The V and J genes are TRBV30 and TRBJ1-1, with unresolved D. CDR1 is GTSNPN, CDR2 SVGIG, per germline (reference sequence). V lost 0 bases to trimming and J lost 1 base, with 9 bases between them. The length of the CDR3 is 14 residues.